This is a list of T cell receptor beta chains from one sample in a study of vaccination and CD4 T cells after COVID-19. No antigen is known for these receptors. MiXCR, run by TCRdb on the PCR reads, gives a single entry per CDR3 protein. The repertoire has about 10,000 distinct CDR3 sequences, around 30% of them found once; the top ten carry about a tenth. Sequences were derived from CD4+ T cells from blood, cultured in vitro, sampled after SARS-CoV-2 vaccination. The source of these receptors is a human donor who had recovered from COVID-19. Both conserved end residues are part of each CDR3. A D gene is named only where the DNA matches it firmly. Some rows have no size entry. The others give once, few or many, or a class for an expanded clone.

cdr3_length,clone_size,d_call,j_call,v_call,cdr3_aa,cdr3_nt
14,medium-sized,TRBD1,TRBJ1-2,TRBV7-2,CASSFLRQGDGYTF,TGTGCCAGCAGCTTTCTGAGACAGGGGGATGGCTACACCTTC
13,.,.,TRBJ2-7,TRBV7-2,CASSLAHGGEQYF,TGTGCCAGCAGCTTAGCGCACGGGGGCGAGCAGTACTTC
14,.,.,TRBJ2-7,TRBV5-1,CASSQGGSSYEQYF,TGCGCCAGCTCTCAGGGTGGGAGCTCCTACGAGCAGTACTTC
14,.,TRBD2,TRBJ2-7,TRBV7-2,CASTPPGGIYEQYF,TGTGCCAGCACCCCCCCCGGGGGGATCTACGAGCAGTACTTC
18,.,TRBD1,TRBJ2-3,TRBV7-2,CASSLVQARGRLTDTQYF,TGTGCCAGCAGCTTAGTTCAGGCGAGGGGGCGACTCACAGATACGCAGTATTTT
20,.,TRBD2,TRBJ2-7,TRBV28,CASSLLGGGLAGAGSYEQYF,TGTGCCAGCAGTTTATTGGGGGGGGGACTAGCGGGAGCCGGATCCTACGAGCAGTACTTC
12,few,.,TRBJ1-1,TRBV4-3,CASSREGTEAFF,TGCGCCAGCAGCCGCGAAGGGACTGAAGCTTTCTTT
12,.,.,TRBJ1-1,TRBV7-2,CASSPWGTEAFF,TGTGCCAGCAGCCCCTGGGGCACTGAAGCTTTCTTT
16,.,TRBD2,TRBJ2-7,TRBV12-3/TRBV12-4,CASSFGGSGSSYEQYF,TGTGCCAGCAGTTTCGGGGGTAGCGGGAGTTCCTACGAGCAGTACTTC
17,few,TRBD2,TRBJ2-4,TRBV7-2,CASSSRPSGQTKNIQYF,TGTGCCAGCAGCTCCCGACCTAGCGGGCAAACCAAAAACATTCAGTACTTC
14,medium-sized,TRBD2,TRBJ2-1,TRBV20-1,CSALNRLAGGGQFF,TGCAGTGCTCTCAATCGGCTAGCGGGAGGGGGGCAGTTCTTC
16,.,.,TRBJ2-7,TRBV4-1,CASSQGRRVSSYEQYF,TGCGCCAGCAGCCAAGGGAGGCGGGTAAGCTCCTACGAGCAGTACTTC
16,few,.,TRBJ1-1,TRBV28,CASSLLTPGPKSTAFF,TGTGCCAGCAGTCTCCTAACCCCGGGACCTAAAAGTACCGCTTTCTTT
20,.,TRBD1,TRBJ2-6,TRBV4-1,CASSQGMGQGGSSGANVLTF,TGCGCCAGCAGCCAGGGCATGGGACAGGGAGGGTCCTCTGGGGCCAACGTCCTGACTTTC
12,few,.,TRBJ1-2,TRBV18,CASSPAGYGYTF,TGTGCCAGCTCACCGGCCGGATATGGCTACACCTTC
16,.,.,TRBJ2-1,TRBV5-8,CASSLVDASVNNKQFF,TGTGCCAGCAGCTTGGTTGATGCTAGCGTGAACAATAAGCAGTTCTTC
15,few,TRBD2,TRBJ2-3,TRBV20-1,CSARALAGGTDTQYF,TGCAGTGCTAGGGCACTAGCGGGAGGCACAGATACGCAGTATTTT
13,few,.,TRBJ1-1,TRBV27,CASTLVPGTEAFF,TGTGCCAGCACTCTTGTCCCCGGGACTGAAGCTTTCTTT
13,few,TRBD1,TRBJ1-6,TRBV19,CASSMTGDSPLHF,TGTGCCAGTAGTATGACAGGGGATTCACCCCTCCACTTT
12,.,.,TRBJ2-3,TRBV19,CASRGTTDTQYF,TGTGCCAGTAGGGGGACCACAGATACGCAGTATTTT
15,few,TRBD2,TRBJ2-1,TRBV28,CASRGSGRAYNEQFF,TGTGCCAGCAGGGGTAGCGGGAGGGCCTACAATGAGCAGTTCTTC
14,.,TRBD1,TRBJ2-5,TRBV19,CASRRQGAGETQYF,TGTGCCAGTAGACGACAGGGGGCAGGAGAGACCCAGTACTTC
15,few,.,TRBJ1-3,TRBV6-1,CASSPTDSRGNTIYF,TGTGCCAGCAGCCCCACCGACAGCCGTGGAAACACCATATATTTT
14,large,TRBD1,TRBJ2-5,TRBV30,CAWSRTDRQETQYF,TGTGCCTGGAGTCGAACGGACAGGCAAGAGACCCAGTACTTC
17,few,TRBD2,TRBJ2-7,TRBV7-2,CASSIRSVAGGPTEQYF,TGTGCCAGCAGCATCCGGTCGGTAGCGGGAGGGCCGACCGAGCAGTACTTC
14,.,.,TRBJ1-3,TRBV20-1,CSARLQSSGNTIYF,TGCAGTGCTAGGTTACAGAGCTCTGGAAACACCATATATTTT
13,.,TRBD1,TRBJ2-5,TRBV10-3,CAISEGQGGTQHF,TGTGCCATCAGTGAGGGACAGGGGGGGACCCAGCACTTC
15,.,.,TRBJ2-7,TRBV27,CASSPKHRDTGEQYF,TGTGCCAGCAGTCCTAAACACCGGGACACAGGCGAGCAGTACTTC
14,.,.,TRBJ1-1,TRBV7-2,CASSLGWQRREAFF,TGTGCCAGCAGCTTAGGATGGCAGAGGCGTGAAGCTTTCTTT
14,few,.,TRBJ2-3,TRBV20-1,CSPIPGRHTDTQYF,TGCAGTCCAATACCGGGACGCCACACAGATACGCAGTATTTT
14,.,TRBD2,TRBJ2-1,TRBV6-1,CATSGVAGANEQFF,TGTGCCACCTCGGGCGTAGCGGGAGCCAATGAGCAGTTCTTC
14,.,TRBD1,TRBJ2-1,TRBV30,CAWNFDRVVYEQFF,TGTGCCTGGAACTTCGACAGGGTCGTATATGAGCAGTTCTTC
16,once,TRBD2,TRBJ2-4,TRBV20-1,CSARSRLAGGGNIQYF,TGCAGTGCTAGATCCCGACTAGCGGGAGGCGGGAACATTCAGTACTTC
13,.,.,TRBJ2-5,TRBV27,CASSTGTKETQYF,TGTGCCAGCAGTACCGGGACCAAAGAGACCCAGTACTTC
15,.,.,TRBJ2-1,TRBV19,CASGWGGSSYNEQFF,TGTGCCAGTGGTTGGGGGGGCTCATCCTACAATGAGCAGTTCTTC
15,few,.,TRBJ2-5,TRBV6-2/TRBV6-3,CASSPGVHYQETQYF,TGTGCCAGCAGCCCCGGGGTACACTACCAAGAGACCCAGTACTTC
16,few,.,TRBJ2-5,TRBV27,CASSLYRGRVEETQYF,TGTGCCAGCAGTTTATATCGGGGCAGGGTGGAAGAGACCCAGTACTTC
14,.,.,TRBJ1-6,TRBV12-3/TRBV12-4,CASSFQGPRSPLHF,TGTGCCAGCAGTTTTCAGGGCCCTAGATCACCCCTCCACTTT
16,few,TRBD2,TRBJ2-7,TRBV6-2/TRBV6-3,CASSYYPGRTRYEQYF,TGTGCCAGCAGTTACTATCCCGGGAGGACACGGTACGAGCAGTACTTC
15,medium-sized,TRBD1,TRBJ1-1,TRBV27,CASRGQGLRGGEAFF,TGTGCCAGCCGGGGACAGGGACTTAGGGGGGGTGAAGCTTTCTTT
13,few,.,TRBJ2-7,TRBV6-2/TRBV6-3,CASSLQAPYEQYF,TGTGCCAGCAGCCTGCAGGCCCCCTACGAGCAGTACTTC
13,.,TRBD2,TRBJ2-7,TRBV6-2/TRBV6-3,CASSLAGGLEQYF,TGTGCCAGCAGTCTAGCGGGAGGGCTCGAGCAGTACTTC
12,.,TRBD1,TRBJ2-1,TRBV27,CASSKPGQGKFF,TGTGCCAGCAGTAAACCGGGACAGGGAAAGTTCTTC
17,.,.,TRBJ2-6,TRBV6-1,CASRTNRVLSGANVLTF,TGTGCCAGCAGAACGAACAGGGTGCTCTCTGGGGCCAACGTCCTGACTTTC
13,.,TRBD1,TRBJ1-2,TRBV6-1,CASSRDRVGGYTF,TGTGCCAGCAGCAGGGACAGGGTAGGAGGCTACACCTTC
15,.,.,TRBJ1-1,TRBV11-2,CASSPQPGLNTEAFF,TGTGCCAGCAGCCCACAACCGGGTCTGAACACTGAAGCTTTCTTT